The T cell receptor (beta chain) described here comes from a study of sequential checkpoint blockade in melanoma. Across the whole study: Randomization was 1:1 between first-line nivolumab→ipilimumab and ipilimumab→nivolumab.

Only in-frame clones appear in the TCRdb table, and some are missing; sequencing was by immunoSEQ multiplex PCR. The data show 17,000 or so clones, around 75% seen once. The sample's treatment: randomized to nivolumab then ipilimumab (arm A) or the reverse (arm B). DNA-damaging chemotherapy had not been given to any patient beforehand. PBMC sorting kept live CD3+CD8+ cells without CD19 or CD56. The CDR3 runs to 15 residues. The germline V gene encodes CDR1 MNHNS and CDR2 SASEGT. The V segment lost 8 bases and the J segment 6 bases; nucleotides outside the gene matches: 8. This chain uses TRBV6-1 with TRBJ1-5, with 12 bases matching TRBD1. This clonotype originated in a human donor with melanoma. Sequenced material: CD8+ T cells sorted from blood (inferred from file names), taken from a patient given nivolumab and ipilimumab in sequence. In DNA, the CDR3 is TGTGCCAGCGCGGGACAGGGGGCGTGGAGTCAGCCCCAGCATTTT. Translation gives CASAGQGAWSQPQHF.